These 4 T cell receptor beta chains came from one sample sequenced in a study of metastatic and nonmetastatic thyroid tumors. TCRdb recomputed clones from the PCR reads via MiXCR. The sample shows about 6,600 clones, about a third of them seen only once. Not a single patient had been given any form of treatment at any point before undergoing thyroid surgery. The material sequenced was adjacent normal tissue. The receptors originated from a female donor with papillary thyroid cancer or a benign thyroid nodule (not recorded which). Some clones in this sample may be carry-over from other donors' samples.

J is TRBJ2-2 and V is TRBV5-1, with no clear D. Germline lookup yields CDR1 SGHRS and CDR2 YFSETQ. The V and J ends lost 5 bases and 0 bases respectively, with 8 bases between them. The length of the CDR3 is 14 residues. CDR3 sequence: CASRSTANTGELFF. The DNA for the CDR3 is TGCGCCAGCAGGAGCACAGCGAACACCGGGGAGCTGTTTTTT.

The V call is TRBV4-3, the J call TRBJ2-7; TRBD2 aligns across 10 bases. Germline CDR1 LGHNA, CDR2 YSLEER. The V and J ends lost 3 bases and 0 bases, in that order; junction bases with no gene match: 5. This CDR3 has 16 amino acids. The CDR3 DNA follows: TGCGCCAGCAGCCAGGAGATAGCGGGGGGCTCCTACGAGCAGTACTTC. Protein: CASSQEIAGGSYEQYF.

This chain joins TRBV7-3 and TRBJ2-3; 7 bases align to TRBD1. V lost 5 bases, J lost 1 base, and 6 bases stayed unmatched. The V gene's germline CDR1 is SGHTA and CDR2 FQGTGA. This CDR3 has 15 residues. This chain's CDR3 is CASSPFTGGTDTQYF. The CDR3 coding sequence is TGTGCCAGCAGCCCCTTCACAGGGGGCACAGATACGCAGTATTTT.

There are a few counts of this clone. The CDR3 sequence is CASRDPGQGYEQFF. The CDR3 DNA reads as TGTGCCAGCAGAGACCCGGGACAAGGTTATGAGCAGTTCTTC. The chain links TRBV27 to TRBJ2-1; possible D gene TRBD1, 6 bases. Germline V gives CDR1 MNHEY, CDR2 SMNVEV (reference sequence). The CDR3 has 14 amino acids. Trimming took off 6 bases at V and 8 bases at J, with 17 bases between the two ends.